The T cell receptor (beta chain) described here comes from a study of blood T cell repertoires in COVID-19. Measured with immunoSEQ multiplex PCR; TCRdb has only the in-frame clones, and not every one. The sample has 250,000 to 300,000 clones; 65% to 90% are singletons. CDR3 length: 17 amino acids. The germline V gene encodes CDR1 LGHDT and CDR2 YNNKEL (reference sequence). V was pared by 11 bases and J by 7 bases, with 20 bases of the junction left unmatched. Seattle's cohort entered during active infection and was followed longitudinally. The sequence came from a woman aged 70-85 years with COVID-19, enrolled during active disease. J is TRBJ1-6 and V is TRBV3-1 (or the pseudogene TRBV3-2), with 7 bases lining up with TRBD1. Sample: peripheral blood. CDR3 amino acids: CAPRDRGQRDFNSPLHF. The CDR3 DNA reads TGTGCCCCCAGGGACCGGGGACAGAGAGACTTCAATTCACCCCTCCACTTT.